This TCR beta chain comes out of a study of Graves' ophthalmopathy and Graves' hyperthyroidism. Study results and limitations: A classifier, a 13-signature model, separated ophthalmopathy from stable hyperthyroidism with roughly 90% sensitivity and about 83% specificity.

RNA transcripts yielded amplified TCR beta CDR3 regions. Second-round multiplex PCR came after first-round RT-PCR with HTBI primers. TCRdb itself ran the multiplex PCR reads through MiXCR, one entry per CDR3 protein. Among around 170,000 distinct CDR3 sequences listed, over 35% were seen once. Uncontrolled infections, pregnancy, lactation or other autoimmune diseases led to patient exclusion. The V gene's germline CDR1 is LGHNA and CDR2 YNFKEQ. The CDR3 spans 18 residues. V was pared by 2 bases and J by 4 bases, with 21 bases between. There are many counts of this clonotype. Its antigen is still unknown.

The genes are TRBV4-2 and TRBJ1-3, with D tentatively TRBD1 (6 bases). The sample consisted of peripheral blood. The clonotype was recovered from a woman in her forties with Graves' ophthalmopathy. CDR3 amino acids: CASSQSLRTGPTGNTIYF. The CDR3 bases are TGTGCCAGCAGCCAATCCTTACGAACAGGGCCGACGGGAAACACCATATATTTT.